What follows is one T cell receptor (beta chain) and its context. The antigen is unknown. The sample originates from a study of cytomegalovirus exposure and HLA in healthy donors. Study-wide findings and caveats: Association of a missense DCLRE1C variant with TCR beta V- and J-gene trimming was reported in a later analysis. Analysis was performed later, and it showed HLA-associated TCR beta chains to be more clonally expanded than equally common others. A later analysis reportedly found fewer N-insertions in an Asian-associated ancestry cluster than the roughly 730-donor mean.

PCR employed 60 Vbeta and 13 Jbeta primers. The protocol was immunoSEQ multiplex PCR, while the TCRdb copy is restricted to in-frame clones and leaves out a portion. The table records some 170,000 clones, 70% to 80% of them present only once. Sequenced sample: PBMCs. This TCR was sampled from an older woman in good health and CMV-seropositive.

CDR3 sequence: CASRTRTSGGSPYEQYF. The CDR3 nucleotides are TGTGCCAGCAGGACCCGGACTAGCGGGGGGTCGCCCTACGAGCAGTACTTC. The chain carries TRBV6-4 and TRBJ2-7; 14 nucleotides agree with TRBD2. Germline CDR1 is MRHNA and CDR2 is SNTAGT. CDR3 length: 17 residues. The junction had 9 bases not matched to a gene; V was cut back by 6 bases and J by 2 bases.